A selection of T cell receptor beta chains follows, all from one sample in a study of blood T cell repertoires in COVID-19. Profiling relied on immunoSEQ multiplex PCR, and the TCRdb table lists in-frame clones only, not all of them. The data contain over 350,000 clones, more than 85% of them seen just once; the ten biggest clones take up roughly 4.3%. Sequencing input: peripheral blood. The source of these receptors is a woman aged 25-40 years with acute or convalescent COVID-19. Both conserved end residues are part of each CDR3. D genes are given only for firm matches. Only some rows state a clone size, as once, few, many or a class for expanded clones.

v_call,j_call,clone_size,d_call,cdr3_nt,cdr3_aa
TRBV7-8,TRBJ2-3,NA,TRBD2,TGTGCCAGCAGGAGAGCGGGGGGGCCGGATACGCAGTATTTT,CASRRAGGPDTQYF
TRBV27,TRBJ2-1,NA,TRBD2,TGTGCCAGCAGTTTATCTGGCGGGGGAGCATACAATGAGCAGTTCTTC,CASSLSGGGAYNEQFF
TRBV9,TRBJ2-3,NA,TRBD2,TGTGCCAGCAGCGTGACCCCGTCTAGCGGGGGGTCCGATACGCAGTATTTT,CASSVTPSSGGSDTQYF
TRBV11-1,TRBJ1-5,NA,NA,TGTGCCAGCAGCTCCGGGGGATATAGCAATCAGCCCCAGCATTTT,CASSSGGYSNQPQHF
TRBV28,TRBJ1-6,NA,NA,TGTGCCAGCAGTTGGACAGCAAATTCACCCCTCCACTTT,CASSWTANSPLHF
TRBV6-6,TRBJ1-1,few,TRBD1,TGTGCCAGCAGTTACTCGAGACAGGGGAGCGAAGCTTTCTTT,CASSYSRQGSEAFF
TRBV9,TRBJ1-1,NA,TRBD1,TGTGCCAGCAGCGTCCTTCAGGGGGCGAAGGGCACTGAAGCTTTCTTT,CASSVLQGAKGTEAFF
TRBV7-9,TRBJ2-7,NA,NA,TGTGCCAGCAGCTTCAGGGGAGAAGCCTACGAGCAGTACTTC,CASSFRGEAYEQYF
TRBV10-3,TRBJ2-2,NA,TRBD2,TGTGCCATCAGCGACCGAGCGGGGGCGAACACCGGGGAGCTGTTTTTT,CAISDRAGANTGELFF
TRBV6-5,TRBJ2-7,NA,NA,TGTGCCAGCGCGGCAGGGATAATTTACGAGCAGTACTTC,CASAAGIIYEQYF
TRBV4-2,TRBJ1-1,NA,TRBD1,TGTGCCAGCAGCCAAGGAAACAGGGGGCCTGAAGCTTTCTTT,CASSQGNRGPEAFF
TRBV6-6,TRBJ2-7,NA,TRBD1,TGTGCCAGCAGTTACTCCGGGACAGGGGGCGGATACGAGCAGTACTTC,CASSYSGTGGGYEQYF
TRBV3-1/TRBV3-2,TRBJ2-3,NA,NA,TGTGCCAGCAGCCACCACACAGATACGCAGTATTTT,CASSHHTDTQYF
TRBV10-1,TRBJ1-6,few,NA,TGCGCCAGCAGTGAGAACGTCGGGAATTCACCCCTCCACTTT,CASSENVGNSPLHF
TRBV9,TRBJ2-3,NA,NA,TGTGCCAGCAGCTTCGGGGGCACAGATACGCAGTATTTT,CASSFGGTDTQYF
TRBV6-6,TRBJ2-1,NA,TRBD2,TGTGCCAGCAGTCCCCGACTAGGGACTAACTCCTACAATGAGCAGTTCTTC,CASSPRLGTNSYNEQFF
TRBV5-5,TRBJ1-6,NA,NA,TGTGCCAGCAGCTTGGCAGGCCTGTATAATTCACCCCTCCACTTT,CASSLAGLYNSPLHF
TRBV19,TRBJ2-1,NA,TRBD1,TGTGCCAGTAAACCCGGGACAGGGGTGCGGAATGAGCAGTTCTTC,CASKPGTGVRNEQFF
TRBV12-3/TRBV12-4,TRBJ1-2,NA,NA,TGTGCCAGCACCGACAGTGGTGGCTACACCTTC,CASTDSGGYTF
TRBV5-5,TRBJ1-6,few,TRBD1,TGTGCCAGCAGCTTGGATCCACCGGGGACAGGGTACTCCTATAATTCACCCCTCCACTTT,CASSLDPPGTGYSYNSPLHF
TRBV30,TRBJ1-6,NA,NA,TGTGCCTGGAGTACCTCGTCGACAGGCAGGTCACCCCTCCACTTT,CAWSTSSTGRSPLHF
TRBV19,TRBJ2-7,NA,NA,TGTGCCAGTAGTAGCGGCAGGGCTTACGAGCAGTACTTC,CASSSGRAYEQYF
TRBV10-3,TRBJ2-7,NA,TRBD1,TGTGCCATCTCCCGGGGACAGGGTTCGTACGAGCAGTACTTC,CAISRGQGSYEQYF
TRBV4-1,TRBJ1-4,NA,TRBD1,TGCGCCAGCAGCCAAGGACAGGGGGCCGGTGAAAAACTGTTTTTT,CASSQGQGAGEKLFF
TRBV7-2,TRBJ2-2,NA,TRBD2,TGTGCCATTCCGCCGGGACTAGGGGCCACCGGGGAGCTGTTTTTT,CAIPPGLGATGELFF
TRBV18,TRBJ1-4,NA,NA,TGTGCCAGCTCACCCCTACCGTCGGGTAATGAAAAACTGTTTTTT,CASSPLPSGNEKLFF
TRBV2,TRBJ1-1,once,NA,TGTGCCAGCAGTTATCAGGGGAACACTGAAGCTTTCTTT,CASSYQGNTEAFF
TRBV2,TRBJ2-7,NA,TRBD2,TGTGCCAGCAGTGAAGGAGGCGGGGGGGCCTACGAGCAGTACTTC,CASSEGGGGAYEQYF
TRBV27,TRBJ1-2,NA,NA,TGTGCCAGCAGTTTATCCATCGCAGGGAGGGGGTATGGCTACACCTTC,CASSLSIAGRGYGYTF
TRBV14,TRBJ1-1,once,NA,TGTGCCAGCAGCCAAGATCTCAGGACTGAAGCTTTCTTT,CASSQDLRTEAFF
TRBV7-3,TRBJ2-3,NA,NA,TGTGCCAGCAGCTTAACAGGACTCACAGATACGCAGTATTTT,CASSLTGLTDTQYF
TRBV9,TRBJ2-3,NA,NA,TGTGCCAGCAGCGTAGAGGGGATTAGCACAGATACGCAGTATTTT,CASSVEGISTDTQYF
TRBV2,TRBJ2-3,NA,NA,TGTGCCAGCGGTATCTTAGCAGATACGCAGTATTTT,CASGILADTQYF
TRBV5-4,TRBJ2-2,NA,TRBD1,TGTGCCAGCACCGAGGGACAGCGTCGAAACACCGGGGAGCTGTTTTTT,CASTEGQRRNTGELFF
TRBV29-1,TRBJ2-2,once,TRBD2,TGCAGCGTAAGCGGGGGGGCCATTGAGACCGGGGAGCTGTTTTTT,CSVSGGAIETGELFF
TRBV2,TRBJ2-5,NA,NA,TGTGCCAGCAGCTATGGGACCCAGTACTTC,CASSYGTQYF
TRBV28,TRBJ1-5,NA,TRBD1,TGTGCCAGCAGGACAGGGGGAACAGATAGCAATCAGCCCCAGCATTTT,CASRTGGTDSNQPQHF
TRBV30,TRBJ1-1,NA,NA,TGTGCCTGGGCGACAGAGTATAAGACTGAAGCTTTCTTT,CAWATEYKTEAFF
TRBV21-1,TRBJ2-7,NA,NA,TGTGCCAGCAGCGGACTAGCGGGTTGCTACGAGCAGTACTTC,CASSGLAGCYEQYF